This is a list of T cell receptor beta chains from one sample in a study of T cell changes during pregnancy in multiple sclerosis. This table comes from immunoSEQ multiplex PCR, and its TCRdb copy is limited to in-frame clones, with some not included. The data hold about 40,000 clones, with approximately 92% observed a single time. This specimen consisted of peripheral blood, obtained before pregnancy. Receptors were obtained from a female donor with multiple sclerosis, enrolled in a pregnancy study. Each CDR3 is given with its conserved first and last residue. Fields, in order: J gene, clone size, D gene, V gene, CDR3 protein, CDR3 DNA. D genes are given only for firm matches. Clone size is shown for a subset of rows, as once, few, many or a class of expanded clone.

TRBJ1-2,.,TRBD1,TRBV2,CASSGQGANYGYTF,TGTGCCAGCAGTGGACAGGGGGCGAACTATGGCTACACCTTC
TRBJ2-7,.,TRBD2,TRBV5-1,CASSRGLAGPYEQYF,TGCGCCAGCAGCCGGGGACTAGCCGGCCCCTACGAGCAGTACTTC
TRBJ1-2,.,TRBD1,TRBV16,CASSQKTTGLSGYTF,TGTGCCAGCAGCCAAAAAACGACAGGGCTGAGTGGCTACACCTTC
TRBJ2-3,.,TRBD1,TRBV7-6,CASSLFTGADTQYF,TGTGCCAGCAGCTTATTCACAGGGGCAGATACGCAGTATTTT
TRBJ2-7,.,TRBD2,TRBV10-3,CASSPERELYEQYF,TGTGCCAGCAGTCCGGAGCGGGAACTTTACGAGCAGTACTTC
TRBJ2-2,.,TRBD1,TRBV19,CASSIGGTGFTGELFF,TGTGCCAGTAGTATCGGTGGGACAGGGTTCACCGGGGAGCTGTTTTTT
TRBJ2-1,once,TRBD1,TRBV5-1,CASSSGQGADEQFF,TGCGCCAGCAGCTCGGGACAGGGGGCTGATGAGCAGTTCTTC
TRBJ2-1,.,.,TRBV4-1,CASSHYRESYNEQFF,TGCGCCAGCAGCCACTACCGGGAGTCCTACAATGAGCAGTTCTTC
TRBJ1-1,.,TRBD1,TRBV5-1,CASSWRDRAGTEAFF,TGCGCCAGCAGCTGGAGGGACAGGGCGGGGACTGAAGCTTTCTTT
TRBJ1-4,.,.,TRBV25-1,CASSDSRGANEKLFF,TGTGCCAGCAGTGATTCCAGGGGTGCTAATGAAAAACTGTTTTTT
TRBJ1-5,.,TRBD1,TRBV30,CAWAPGTDQPQHF,TGTGCCTGGGCCCCCGGGACAGATCAGCCCCAGCATTTT
TRBJ2-5,.,TRBD1,TRBV4-3,CASSHGDRGVGETQYF,TGCGCCAGCAGCCACGGGGACAGGGGAGTAGGAGAGACCCAGTACTTC
TRBJ2-1,once,TRBD2,TRBV11-2,CASSLVGTSGRLNNEQFF,TGTGCCAGCAGCTTAGTAGGAACTAGCGGGAGGCTCAACAATGAGCAGTTCTTC
TRBJ2-1,.,.,TRBV6-5,CASSYRGDEQFF,TGTGCCAGCAGTTATAGGGGCGATGAGCAGTTCTTC
TRBJ2-2,once,TRBD2,TRBV19,CASSIELGTRFWTGELFF,TGTGCCAGTAGTATAGAACTCGGGACTAGGTTTTGGACCGGGGAGCTGTTTTTT
TRBJ1-2,.,TRBD1,TRBV18,CASSPPGTGGEGSYGYTF,TGTGCCAGCTCACCCCCAGGCACAGGGGGCGAGGGTTCTTATGGCTACACCTTC
TRBJ2-5,.,TRBD2,TRBV2,CASKPTSVQGTQYF,TGTGCCAGCAAACCAACTAGCGTTCAAGGGACCCAGTACTTC
TRBJ2-3,.,.,TRBV19,CATQPAGVETDTQYF,TGTGCCACCCAACCGGCAGGGGTGGAAACAGATACGCAGTATTTT
TRBJ1-1,.,.,TRBV10-2,CASTDYGMNTEAFF,TGCGCCAGCACAGATTATGGCATGAACACTGAAGCTTTCTTT
TRBJ2-1,.,.,TRBV5-1,CASSFLRGMQFF,TGCGCCAGCAGCTTCCTTCGGGGGATGCAGTTCTTC
TRBJ1-1,few,TRBD1,TRBV7-7,CASSPGQGSIEAFF,TGTGCCAGCAGCCCCGGACAGGGTAGCATTGAAGCTTTCTTT
TRBJ1-1,.,.,TRBV5-1,CASSPIAQNTEAFF,TGCGCCAGCAGCCCGATAGCCCAGAACACTGAAGCTTTCTTT
TRBJ2-1,.,.,TRBV27,CASTLTYASYNEQFF,TGTGCCAGCACCCTGACCTATGCTAGCTACAATGAGCAGTTCTTC
TRBJ2-2,.,TRBD1,TRBV7-2,CASSSTGVDTGELFF,TGTGCCAGCAGCTCCACAGGGGTGGACACCGGGGAGCTGTTTTTT